This TCR beta chain was recorded in a study of T cell changes during pregnancy in multiple sclerosis. Measured with immunoSEQ multiplex PCR; TCRdb has only the in-frame clones, and not every one. The sample lists under 65,000 clones, 90% to 95% occurring once. This receptor was taken from a female donor with multiple sclerosis, enrolled in a pregnancy study. The specimen comprised CD8+ T cells from peripheral blood mononuclear cells, sampled in the second trimester of pregnancy.

CDR3 sequence (DNA): TGTGCCAGCAGTGAGGGAACAGGGGAAGAGACCCAGTACTTC. Translating gives CASSEGTGEETQYF. This chain joins TRBV6-1 and TRBJ2-5, with 7 positions matching TRBD1. Per the germline V gene, CDR1 is MNHNS and CDR2 is SASEGT. J was trimmed by 3 bases and V by 3 bases; bases with no gene match: 4. The CDR3 has 14 amino acids.